This TCR beta chain was identified in a study of cytomegalovirus exposure and HLA in healthy donors. Study-wide findings and caveats: Upon later analysis, TCR association rates were observed to vary by HLA locus, being highest for DRB1 and lowest for HLA-C.

60 Vbeta and 13 Jbeta primers were used in PCR. Profiled with immunoSEQ multiplex PCR; TCRdb holds only in-frame clones, not every one. This table holds some 200,000 clones, around 83% found once. Remarks on this clone: Its cognate antigen is unknown.

This CDR3 spans 16 amino acids. Trimming took 2 bases from V and 4 from J; bases not matched to a gene: 8. CDR1 is SGHTA, CDR2 FQGTGA, per germline. The V and J genes are TRBV7-3 and TRBJ2-3; 8 positions agree with TRBD2. The specimen sequenced was PBMCs. This sequence was found in a man aged 45-65 years in good health and CMV-seronegative. Here the CDR3 reads CASSLFAGGGADTQYF. Written as DNA, the CDR3 is TGTGCCAGCAGCTTATTCGCGGGGGGAGGGGCAGATACGCAGTATTTT.